The rows below give T cell receptor beta chains drawn from one sample of a study of shared clonotypes between healthy human individuals. TCRdb's copy holds only in-frame clones and misses some; the assay was immunoSEQ multiplex PCR. Of 2.3 million or so clones in the sample, approximately 95% were seen once. The sequenced sample was naive CD4+ T cells from PBMCs. These receptors originate from a man aged 18 to 29 in good health. Some clones in this sample may be carry-over from other donors' samples. Both conserved end residues are part of each CDR3. D genes are given only for firm matches. Clone size appears in some rows only: once, few, many, or a class for an expanded clone.

.	TRBJ1-6	TRBD1	TRBV30	14	TGTGCCTGGAGTGTGGGACAGTATAATTCACCCCTCCACTTT	CAWSVGQYNSPLHF
few	TRBJ1-2	.	TRBV5-1	13	TGCGCCAGCTCGGATGGTTCTAACTATGGCTACACCTTC	CASSDGSNYGYTF
.	TRBJ1-3	.	TRBV10-1	17	TGCGCCAGCAGTGAGTCTCCGGGGGGAGGCTCTGGAAACACCATATATTTT	CASSESPGGGSGNTIYF
once	TRBJ2-2	TRBD2	TRBV5-1	16	TGCGCCACCGCGGGACTAGCGGGAGATCGGACCGGGGAGCTGTTTTTT	CATAGLAGDRTGELFF
.	TRBJ1-4	.	TRBV25-1	13	TGTGCCAGCAGGGACAGTCCCAATGAAAAACTGTTTTTT	CASRDSPNEKLFF
.	TRBJ2-5	.	TRBV14	16	TGTGCCAGCAGCCAGGTCCCTAGCAGGGTGTGGGAGACCCAGTACTTC	CASSQVPSRVWETQYF
once	TRBJ2-1	.	TRBV9	16	TGTGCCAGCAGCGTAGGAGTCTACAAAGGCTACAATGAGCAGTTCTTC	CASSVGVYKGYNEQFF
.	TRBJ2-5	TRBD2	TRBV5-1	19	TGCGCCAGCAGTCGGGGACTAGGGTTTGGGTCAACCATGGGAGAGACCCAGTACTTC	CASSRGLGFGSTMGETQYF
once	TRBJ2-3	TRBD2	TRBV5-4	17	TGTGCCAGCAGCTTAAGACTAGCGGGAGGGTCTGTAGATACGCAGTATTTT	CASSLRLAGGSVDTQYF
.	TRBJ1-1	TRBD1	TRBV28	15	TGTGCCAGCAGTTTTCCCGGGACAGTGAACACTGAAGCTTTCTTT	CASSFPGTVNTEAFF
.	TRBJ2-3	.	TRBV5-1	16	TGCGCCAGCAGCTTGGGTGACGCTGTGAGCACAGATACGCAGTATTTT	CASSLGDAVSTDTQYF
.	TRBJ2-7	TRBD2	TRBV5-1	18	TGCGCCAGCAGCCAGGGACTAGCGGGAGGGCCAAAGACCTACGAGCAGTACTTC	CASSQGLAGGPKTYEQYF
once	TRBJ2-2	.	TRBV29-1	15	TGCAGCGTGGGGGGACGTCAGGGGCACACCGGGGAGCTGTTTTTT	CSVGGRQGHTGELFF
.	TRBJ1-1	.	TRBV5-1	14	TGCGCCAGCAGCTTGGGCGAGGGGAACACTGAAGCTTTCTTT	CASSLGEGNTEAFF
.	TRBJ2-1	TRBD2	TRBV5-1	15	TGCGCCAGCAGCACCCGGGGGGAAGTCTACAATGAGCAGTTCTTC	CASSTRGEVYNEQFF
.	TRBJ2-2	.	TRBV15	14	TGTGCCACGCAGCTCGAAAGGGCCACCGGGGAGCTGTTTTTT	CATQLERATGELFF
.	TRBJ1-4	TRBD1	TRBV19	14	TGTGCCAGTAGTCAAGGGACAGGGGCCGAAAAACTGTTTTTT	CASSQGTGAEKLFF
.	TRBJ2-3	TRBD1	TRBV7-3	16	TGTGCCAGCAGCTCGCAATACAGGGGGCTGACGGATACGCAGTATTTT	CASSSQYRGLTDTQYF
.	TRBJ2-1	TRBD2	TRBV10-2	19	TGCGCCAGCAGTGACAGGAGGACTAGCGGGAGGACCTCCTACAATGAGCAGTTCTTC	CASSDRRTSGRTSYNEQFF
.	TRBJ1-1	TRBD1	TRBV7-9	16	TGTGCCAGCAGCTACCAACCGACAGGGTTGGGGACTGAAGCTTTCTTT	CASSYQPTGLGTEAFF
.	TRBJ2-3	TRBD1	TRBV5-6	16	TGTGCCAGCAGCGGCCACGGACAGGGCCTCACAGATACGCAGTATTTT	CASSGHGQGLTDTQYF
.	TRBJ2-5	TRBD2	TRBV27	16	TGTGCCAGCAGTCCGGGCCGAGGGCGGGAGATGGAGACCCAGTACTTC	CASSPGRGREMETQYF
.	TRBJ2-7	TRBD1	TRBV5-1	16	TGCGCCAGCAGCTCGACCGGGACAGGGGGCTCCTACGAGCAGTACTTC	CASSSTGTGGSYEQYF
.	TRBJ2-7	.	TRBV4-1	18	TGCGCCAGCAGCCAAGATTCGGTCCCAGGGAGACGCTCCTACGAGCAGTACTTC	CASSQDSVPGRRSYEQYF
.	TRBJ2-3	.	TRBV6-1	15	TGTGCCAGCAGTGAAAACGATCCTGGTCCAGATACGCAGTATTTT	CASSENDPGPDTQYF
.	TRBJ2-7	TRBD1	TRBV6-1	15	TGTGCCAGCAGGTCCACCCGGGACAGTCTCTACGAGCAGTACTTC	CASRSTRDSLYEQYF
.	TRBJ1-1	.	TRBV7-6	12	TGTGCCAGCAGCTTGGTACAGGGAGAAGCTTTCTTT	CASSLVQGEAFF
.	TRBJ2-2	.	TRBV27	16	TGTGCCAGCACCCGCAGGGGCTTCGCGAACACCGGGGAGCTGTTTTTT	CASTRRGFANTGELFF
.	TRBJ2-7	.	TRBV29-1	13	TGCAGCGTTGAAGGGGTAGGGTTTTACGAGCAGTACTTC	CSVEGVGFYEQYF
.	TRBJ2-7	.	TRBV10-3	14	TGTGCCATCAGTGTAGGGACTCGGGGTCCCGAGCAGTACTTC	CAISVGTRGPEQYF
.	TRBJ1-2	TRBD1	TRBV29-1	14	TGCAGCGTCGCCCCCAGACAGGGTTGGGATGGCTACACCTTC	CSVAPRQGWDGYTF
few	TRBJ2-7	TRBD1	TRBV15	14	TGTGCCACCAGCAGAGACAGGGGGCTCTACGAGCAGTACTTC	CATSRDRGLYEQYF
.	TRBJ1-2	.	TRBV6-5	12	TGTGCCAGCAGGCGGGGGATGGGTGGCTACACCTTC	CASRRGMGGYTF
.	TRBJ2-7	.	TRBV11-3	14	TGTGCCAGCAGCTTAGGAGCTGGTTCCTACGAGCAGTACTTC	CASSLGAGSYEQYF
.	TRBJ1-2	.	TRBV20-1	11	TGCAGTGCTGGTTACAGCTATGGCTACACCTTC	CSAGYSYGYTF
.	TRBJ2-5	.	TRBV6-1	13	TGTGCCAGCGACACAGGGAGCCAAGAGACCCAGTACTTC	CASDTGSQETQYF
.	TRBJ2-1	TRBD2	TRBV9	15	TGTGCCAGCAGCGTCGGACTAGCGGGGGGCAATGAGCAGTTCTTC	CASSVGLAGGNEQFF
once	TRBJ2-2	TRBD2	TRBV28	19	TGTGCCAGCAGTTTATTATCCCGACTAGCGGGAGGTTACACCGGGGAGCTGTTTTTT	CASSLLSRLAGGYTGELFF
.	TRBJ2-1	.	TRBV5-4	14	TGTGCCAGCAGCTTGGGGACTACGTCCAATGAGCAGTTCTTC	CASSLGTTSNEQFF
.	TRBJ2-2	.	TRBV9	14	TGTGCCAGCAGCGTAGCCGTCAGGGAGGGGGAGCTGTTTTTT	CASSVAVREGELFF
once	TRBJ1-5	.	TRBV10-1	15	TGCGCCAGCATCCGAACGGACTCTAGCAATCAGCCCCAGCATTTT	CASIRTDSSNQPQHF
.	TRBJ1-5	.	TRBV10-3	14	TGTGCCATCAGTGAGTCGCGGGACTATCAGCCCCAGCATTTT	CAISESRDYQPQHF
.	TRBJ1-4	.	TRBV5-4	12	TGTGCCAGCAGCCTACCAGCGGGAAAACTGTTTTTT	CASSLPAGKLFF
.	TRBJ2-1	.	TRBV2	15	TGTGCCAGCAGGACGGTACTCGCGTCCTACAATGAGCAGTTCTTC	CASRTVLASYNEQFF
.	TRBJ1-2	.	TRBV30	12	TGTGCCTGGAGTTTAAGAGACAGCGCCTACACCTTC	CAWSLRDSAYTF
once	TRBJ1-2	TRBD1	TRBV27	13	TGTGCCAGCAGTTTAAGGGACAGAGCAGGCTACACCTTC	CASSLRDRAGYTF
.	TRBJ2-7	.	TRBV6-6	15	TGTGCCAGCAGTTCCATGGGACTGGTTGATTTGGAGCAGTACTTC	CASSSMGLVDLEQYF
.	TRBJ1-4	.	TRBV2	14	TGTGCCAGCGTAATTTCCCTCAGAAATGAAAAACTGTTTTTT	CASVISLRNEKLFF
.	TRBJ2-7	.	TRBV5-6	14	TGTGCCAGCAACAAACTCACGTCCGAGTACGAGCAGTACTTC	CASNKLTSEYEQYF